The entry that follows covers one T cell receptor (beta chain) sequence. Antigen: not known. One end of the junction is discordant with germline, which a read error may explain. CDR1 LGHNA and CDR2 YNFKEQ come from the germline V gene. The CDR3 is made up of 14 amino acids. The sample is drawn from a study of cytomegalovirus exposure and HLA in healthy donors. Study context: In a later analysis, it was reported that the 120 or so validation repertoires had been produced on the same platform as the roughly 650 repertoires belonging to the first cohort.

Overall study findings and caveats: Most TCR sequences were uncommon, yet certain public TCRs appeared in many donors. The authors enumerated over 150 TCR beta chains as linked to cytomegalovirus.

Sequenced by immunoSEQ multiplex PCR; TCRdb stores in-frame clones only, minus some. This table holds roughly 84,000 clones, approximately 90% found once. What was sequenced was PBMCs. The clonotype was recovered from a man under 40 in good health and CMV-seronegative. V usage is TRBV4-2 and J usage is TRBJ2-1; 10 nucleotides agree with TRBD2. This chain's CDR3 is CASSQDRTSGHGVF. CDR3 nucleotide sequence: TGTGCCAGCAGCCAAGATCGGACTAGCGGCCACGGGGTCTTC.